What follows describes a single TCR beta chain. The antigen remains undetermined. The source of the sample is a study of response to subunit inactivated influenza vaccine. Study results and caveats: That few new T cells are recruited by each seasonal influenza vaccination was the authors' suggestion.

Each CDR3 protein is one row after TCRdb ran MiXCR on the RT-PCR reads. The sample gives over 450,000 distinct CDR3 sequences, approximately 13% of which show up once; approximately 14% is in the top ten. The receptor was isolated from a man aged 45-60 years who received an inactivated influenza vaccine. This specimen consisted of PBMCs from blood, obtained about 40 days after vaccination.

CDR3 in amino acids: CSARDPTATYRPNYGYTF. The CDR3 bases are TGCAGTGCTAGAGACCCGACAGCGACGTATCGACCCAACTATGGCTACACCTTC. The rearrangement uses TRBV20-1 and TRBJ1-2, with a tentative D call TRBD1 (5 bases). Per germline, CDR1 DFQATT and CDR2 SNEGSKA (reference sequence). The CDR3 has 18 residues. Trimming removed 0 bases from V and 2 bases from J, with 22 bases in between.